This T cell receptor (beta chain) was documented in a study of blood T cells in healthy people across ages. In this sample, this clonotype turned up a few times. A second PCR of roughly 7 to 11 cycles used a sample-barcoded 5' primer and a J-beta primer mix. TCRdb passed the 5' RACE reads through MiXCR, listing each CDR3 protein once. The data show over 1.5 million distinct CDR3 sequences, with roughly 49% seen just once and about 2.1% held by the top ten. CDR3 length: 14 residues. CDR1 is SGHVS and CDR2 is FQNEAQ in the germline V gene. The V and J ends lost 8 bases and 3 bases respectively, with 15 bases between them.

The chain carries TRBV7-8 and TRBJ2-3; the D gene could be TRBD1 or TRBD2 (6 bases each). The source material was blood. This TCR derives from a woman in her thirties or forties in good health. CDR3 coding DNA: TGTGCCAGCCTTAGGGGGGCGGGAACAGATACGCAGTATTTT. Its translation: CASLRGAGTDTQYF.